The 31 T cell receptor beta chains below come from one sample, sequenced in a study of T-cell memory formation after mild COVID-19. TCRdb re-derived calls from the 5' RACE reads in MiXCR, one entry per CDR3 protein. The table has some 440,000 distinct CDR3 sequences, roughly 25% seen once. Sequenced sample: PBMCs or a T cell subset sorted from them (not recorded which). These TCRs come from an adult woman who had mild COVID-19 (a few samples of this study predate the infection). Cell type and time point are not known.

V gene TRBV18 combines with J gene TRBJ2-1, with D possibly matching TRBD1 (6 bases). The CDR3 covers 13 residues. Trimming took 5 bases from V and 8 from J, leaving 13 bases between them. The germline V gene has CDR1 KGHSH and CDR2 LQKENI. The CDR3 DNA reads as TGTGCCAGCTCAAACGGACAGAGGGATGAGCAGTTCTTC. It yields the protein CASSNGQRDEQFF. The whole variable domain, filled in from reference TRBV18 and TRBJ2-1, reads NAGVMQNPRHLVRRRGQEARLRCSPMKGHSHVYWYRQLPEEGLKFMVYLQKENIIDESGMPKERFSAEFPKEGPSILRIQQVVRGDSAAYFCASSNGQRDEQFFGPGTRLTVL.

The V gene is TRBV7-8, the J gene TRBJ1-6; TRBD1 agrees at 7 bases. This CDR3 region has 14 residues. Unmatched junction bases numbered 6, after V lost 5 bases and J lost 8 bases. CDR1 and CDR2 (germline): SGHVS, FQNEAQ. CDR3 DNA: TGTGCCAGCAGCGCTCGGGACAGATATTCACCCCTCCACTTT. This gives the protein CASSARDRYSPLHF.

This clonotype was detected many times. This sequence joins TRBV5-4 and TRBJ2-1; 13 positions match TRBD2. Per the germline V gene, CDR1 is SGHNT and CDR2 is YYREEE (reference sequence). CDR3 length: 15 amino acids. The J segment lost 5 bases and the V segment lost 4 bases, leaving 3 bases of the junction unmatched. The CDR3 region is CASSRTSGGNNEQFF. Here the CDR3 DNA reads TGTGCCAGCAGCCGGACTAGCGGGGGAAACAATGAGCAGTTCTTC.

This clonotype was seen only a few times. The J gene is TRBJ2-4, the V gene TRBV7-9; 14 bases agree with TRBD2. V dropped 5 bases and J dropped 9; count of bases not matched to a gene: 9. CDR1 and CDR2 from the germline V gene are SEHNR and FQNEAQ (reference sequence). The CDR3 consists of 16 residues. In DNA form, the CDR3 reads TGTGCCAGCAGCCCGGGACTAGCGGGAGCGGTTAGCATTCAGTACTTC. Encoded protein: CASSPGLAGAVSIQYF.

Only a few counts were recorded for this clonotype. This chain uses TRBV7-2 with TRBJ1-2; D is unclear. From germline, CDR1 is SGHTA and CDR2 FQGNSA. The CDR3 covers 15 residues. V shed 1 base and J shed 4 bases, with 13 bases lying between them. The CDR3 here is CASSLELGKLYGYTF. CDR3 DNA: TGTGCCAGCAGCTTAGAGCTGGGTAAACTCTATGGCTACACCTTC.

The chain uses TRBV19 and TRBJ2-3; 8 nucleotides line up with TRBD2. V trimming: 10 bases; J trimming: 4 bases; junction bases outside the gene matches: 19. Germline V gives CDR1 LNHDA, CDR2 SQIVND (reference sequence). CDR3 length: 17 residues. The CDR3 DNA reads as TGTGCCACCCTTCCATGGACTGGGGCGGGAGGCCCAGATACGCAGTATTTT. Protein product: CATLPWTGAGGPDTQYF.

The table lists this clonotype with a few counts. The V gene is TRBV7-2, the J gene TRBJ2-7; D is perhaps TRBD2 (5 bases). Germline values: CDR1 SGHTA, CDR2 FQGNSA. Trimming removed 5 bases from V and 3 bases from J, with 17 bases in between. The CDR3 loop spans 15 amino acids. The CDR3 sequence: CASSPGILANYEQYF. CDR3 DNA sequence: TGTGCCAGCAGCCCTGGGATATTAGCGAACTACGAGCAGTACTTC.

This rearrangement joins TRBV14 to TRBJ2-1, with a possible D match to TRBD1 (5 bases). This CDR3 is built from 14 residues. Between the trimmed V and J ends, which lost 3 bases and 4 bases, there was a span of 10 bases. Germline V gene lookup returns CDR1 SGHDN and CDR2 FVKESK. CDR3 sequence reads: CASSQGLVYNEQFF. Written as DNA, the CDR3 is TGTGCCAGCAGCCAGGGGCTGGTATACAATGAGCAGTTCTTC.

This clonotype turned up a few times. V is TRBV18 and J is TRBJ1-6; tentative D call: TRBD1 (5 bases). The CDR3 spans 15 residues. The V end lost 2 bases, the J end lost 7 bases, and 12 bases lay between the germline ends. In germline, CDR1 is KGHSH, CDR2 LQKENI. Here the CDR3 DNA reads TGTGCCAGCTCACCATCGGTGGGGGTAAATTCACCCCTCCACTTT. Its protein product is CASSPSVGVNSPLHF.

This clonotype occurred a few times. The chain couples TRBV20-1 to TRBJ1-5; D perhaps matches TRBD1 (6 bases). This CDR3 contains 14 residues. Deletions cut 6 bases from V and 1 base from J, with 13 bases between. Germline V gene sequence: CDR1 DFQATT, CDR2 SNEGSKA (reference sequence). For the CDR3, the DNA is TGCAGTGCCAAGAGGGGGGGAAGCAATCAGCCCCAGCATTTT. This translates into CSAKRGGSNQPQHF.

The rearrangement links TRBV9 to TRBJ2-3; no clear D. There are 17 residues in the CDR3. Trimming removed 3 bases at V and 0 bases at J, with 17 bases between. Germline-derived CDR1 and CDR2 are SGDLS and YYNGEE. CDR3 sequence: CASSDRLPSPSTDTQYF. CDR3 coding DNA: TGTGCCAGCAGCGACCGACTCCCGTCCCCTAGCACAGATACGCAGTATTTT. The whole variable domain, filled in from reference TRBV9 and TRBJ2-3, reads DSGVTQTPKHLITATGQRVTLRCSPRSGDLSVYWYQQSLDQGLQFLIQYYNGEERAKGNILERFSAQQFPDLHSELNLSSLELGDSALYFCASSDRLPSPSTDTQYFGPGTRLTVL.

There are a few counts of this clonotype. The chain employs TRBV29-1 and TRBJ2-2; unclear D gene. The CDR3 runs 11 residues. In germline, CDR1 is SQVTM, CDR2 ANQGSEA. Trimming cost V 6 bases and J 7 bases, with 9 bases left between them. Written as DNA, the CDR3 is TGCAGCGTGGCGATAAACGGGGAGCTGTTTTTT. This gives the protein CSVAINGELFF.

This rearrangement joins TRBV20-1 to TRBJ2-7; 8 positions match TRBD2. Germline CDR1 reads DFQATT; CDR2 reads SNEGSKA (reference sequence). V lost 2 bases to trimming and J lost 3 bases; unmatched junction nucleotides: 12. The length of the CDR3 is 16 residues. The CDR3: CSARKTETSDNYEQYF. Here the CDR3 DNA reads TGCAGTGCTAGAAAAACTGAGACTAGCGACAACTACGAGCAGTACTTC.

This chain links TRBV6-5 with TRBJ2-3; 9 bases line up with TRBD2. Germline CDR1 is MNHEY and CDR2 is SVGAGI. Trimming cost V 6 bases and J 4 bases; bases outside gene matches: 5. The CDR3 is made up of 14 amino acids. The CDR3 nucleotides are TGTGCCAGCAGACAAGCGGGAGGACCAGATACGCAGTATTTT. Protein sequence: CASRQAGGPDTQYF.

The table lists this clonotype with a few counts. The chain uses TRBV4-1 and TRBJ2-7; 9 bases align to TRBD1. The CDR3 runs 14 residues. V lost 6 bases, J lost 5 bases, and 8 bases stayed unmatched. CDR1 and CDR2 from the germline V gene are MGHRA and YSYEKL. DNA of the CDR3: TGCGCCAGCAGTTTCGGACAGGGGTCCCACGAGCAGTACTTC. Translated: CASSFGQGSHEQYF.

This clonotype was found a few times. The chain carries TRBV25-1 and TRBJ1-2, with D hard to call. CDR1 is MGHDK, CDR2 SYGVNS, per germline. V lost 3 bases, J lost 8 bases, and 7 bases lay in between. The CDR3 has 11 amino acids. CDR3 DNA: TGTGCCAGCAGTGATATAGTGGGCTACACCTTC. It is translated as CASSDIVGYTF.

This clonotype was picked up a small number of times. V and J are TRBV5-6 and TRBJ1-2; 7 bases are a match to TRBD1. Germline CDR1 reads SGHDT; CDR2 reads YYEEEE. This CDR3 is built from 13 residues. The junction had 8 bases not matched to a gene; V was cut back by 7 bases and J by 5 bases. The CDR3 here is CASATGRDYGYTF. Here the CDR3 DNA reads TGTGCCAGCGCGACAGGGAGGGATTATGGCTACACCTTC.

This rearrangement joins TRBV29-1 to TRBJ2-7; D is unclear. Germline CDR1 and CDR2: SQVTM and ANQGSEA. Trimming removed 0 bases from V and 5 bases from J, with 11 bases in between. The length of the CDR3 is 13 residues. The CDR3 sequence is CSVEDGRIHEQYF. Written as DNA, the CDR3 is TGCAGCGTTGAAGACGGGCGAATCCACGAGCAGTACTTC.

This clonotype showed up just a few times. V gene TRBV20-1 combines with J gene TRBJ2-7; 14 positions agree with TRBD2. The CDR3 totals 15 residues. Germline values: CDR1 DFQATT, CDR2 SNEGSKA (reference sequence). The V and J ends lost 6 bases and 5 bases, in that order; junction bases with no gene match: 9. The CDR3 DNA is TGCAGTGCATCTCACGTGGGACTAGCGGGAGACGAGCAGTACTTC. Translating gives CSASHVGLAGDEQYF.

The V gene is TRBV18, the J gene TRBJ2-7; D might be TRBD2 (6 bases). The CDR3 covers 14 residues. The germline V gene has CDR1 KGHSH and CDR2 LQKENI. V lost 2 bases to trimming and J lost 5 bases, with 13 bases between them. CDR3 sequence reads: CASSPMTRGHEQYF. In nucleotides, the CDR3 is TGTGCCAGCTCACCAATGACTAGGGGACACGAGCAGTACTTC.

The chain employs TRBV7-9 and TRBJ2-7; 7 bases are shared with TRBD1. J lost 2 bases, V lost 2 bases, and 12 bases had no gene match. The germline V gene encodes CDR1 SEHNR and CDR2 FQNEAQ (reference sequence). This CDR3 spans 17 amino acids. The CDR3 region is CASSLSFQQGLTYEQYF. The CDR3 DNA sequence: TGTGCCAGCAGCTTATCCTTCCAACAGGGGCTCACCTACGAGCAGTACTTC.

The chain uses TRBV19 and TRBJ1-2, with D possibly matching TRBD1 (6 bases). Germline CDR1 LNHDA, CDR2 SQIVND (reference sequence). The CDR3 spans 16 residues. V gave up 5 bases and J gave up 5 bases, with 21 bases separating them. The CDR3 DNA reads TGTGCCAGTAGTCTGTTTGGGGGCGCGGAGAAATATGGCTACACCTTC. It encodes CASSLFGGAEKYGYTF.

The chain has TRBV18 and TRBJ2-1, with a tentative D call TRBD2 (5 bases). V was cut by 6 bases and J by 5 bases, with 11 bases left in between. Germline values: CDR1 KGHSH, CDR2 LQKENI. The CDR3 loop spans 13 amino acids. For the CDR3, the DNA is TGTGCCAGCTCTACCCCAGCGGACAATGAGCAGTTCTTC. Translated: CASSTPADNEQFF. Complete variable domain (other parts from reference TRBV18 and TRBJ2-1): NAGVMQNPRHLVRRRGQEARLRCSPMKGHSHVYWYRQLPEEGLKFMVYLQKENIIDESGMPKERFSAEFPKEGPSILRIQQVVRGDSAAYFCASSTPADNEQFFGPGTRLTVL.

The chain uses TRBV20-1 and TRBJ2-1, with D perhaps matching TRBD2 (7 bases). Germline CDR1 is DFQATT and CDR2 is SNEGSKA (reference sequence). V was shortened by 1 base and J by 2 bases, with 12 bases between the two germline ends. This CDR3 region has 15 residues. The CDR3 loop is CSARVGGGPYNEQFF. CDR3 nucleotides: TGCAGTGCTAGAGTTGGGGGGGGCCCCTACAATGAGCAGTTCTTC.

The rearrangement joins TRBV3-1 to TRBJ2-1, with D maybe TRBD1 (5 bases). Germline CDR1 reads LGHDT; CDR2 reads YNNKEL (reference sequence). The V gene lost 2 bases and the J gene lost 9 bases, with 17 bases spanning the gap. This CDR3 region has 15 residues. The CDR3 sequence is CASSQFSGSASEQFF. The DNA for the CDR3 is TGTGCCAGCAGCCAATTCTCAGGGTCGGCGAGTGAGCAGTTCTTC.

This clonotype has only a few counts. The chain recombines TRBV4-1 with TRBJ2-1, with no clear D. Germline V lookup: CDR1 MGHRA, CDR2 YSYEKL. CDR3 length: 13 amino acids. The V and J ends lost 0 bases and 3 bases respectively, with 3 bases between them. The CDR3: CASSQEVYNEQFF. The CDR3, as DNA: TGCGCCAGCAGCCAAGAGGTCTACAATGAGCAGTTCTTC.

This clonotype was detected only a few times. V is TRBV15 and J is TRBJ2-7; D remains ambiguous. V lost 0 bases to trimming and J lost 7 bases, with 10 bases between them. CDR3 length: 13 residues. Looked up from germline, CDR1 is LNHNV and CDR2 is YYDKDF (reference sequence). The CDR3 spells CATSRDVSVEQYF. The CDR3 DNA is TGTGCCACCAGCAGAGATGTTAGTGTGGAGCAGTACTTC.

V and J are TRBV9 and TRBJ2-7, with 10 bases aligning to TRBD2. V lost 0 bases, J lost 2 bases, and 5 bases stayed unmatched. This CDR3 contains 16 residues. CDR1 is SGDLS and CDR2 is YYNGEE in the germline V gene. The CDR3 DNA reads as TGTGCCAGCAGCGTAGCTAGCGGGGGTTACCCCTACGAGCAGTACTTC. It is translated as CASSVASGGYPYEQYF.

This clonotype was observed a few times. For the CDR3, the DNA is TGCAGCGCATATTCCGGAGGCTACACCTTC. This gives the protein CSAYSGGYTF. The V gene is TRBV29-1, the J gene TRBJ1-2, with D unclear. Germline assignment: CDR1 SQVTM and CDR2 ANQGSEA. With 7 bases removed from V and 8 bases from J, the gap between germline ends came to 11 bases. There are 10 residues in the CDR3.

This clonotype was recorded a few times. The chain links TRBV6-2 or TRBV6-3 to TRBJ2-1; 9 nucleotides align to TRBD2. The CDR3 is made up of 17 amino acids. With V trimmed by 0 bases and J by 10 bases, 13 bases remained unmatched. Germline V gives CDR1 MNHEY, CDR2 SVGEGT. CDR3 region: CASSYSGAGGTRGEQFF. The CDR3 coding sequence is TGTGCCAGCAGTTACTCGGGCGCGGGAGGGACCCGGGGAGAGCAGTTCTTC.

The chain uses TRBV20-1 and TRBJ2-3; either TRBD1 or TRBD2 may supply D (5 bases each). CDR3 length: 16 amino acids. Germline V CDR1 and CDR2: DFQATT, SNEGSKA (reference sequence). Trimming cost V 0 bases and J 0 bases, with 13 bases left between them. The DNA of the CDR3 is TGCAGTGCTAGAGATCCGGGGCATTCTAGCACAGATACGCAGTATTTT. It codes for CSARDPGHSSTDTQYF.